The entry below gives a single T cell receptor (beta chain) sequence along with its context. The sample comes from a study of control samples from healthy donors and cancer patients. The CDR3 contains 15 residues. J was trimmed by 2 bases and V by 0 bases; bases with no gene match: 4. Germline V gene lookup returns CDR1 MGHRA and CDR2 YSYEKL. Measured with immunoSEQ multiplex PCR; TCRdb has only the in-frame clones, and not every one. The sample yields about 130,000 clones, about 95% seen once. The sample was blood. The source is a man aged 25 to 40 in good health. The chain joins TRBV4-1 to TRBJ2-7; TRBD2 aligns across 7 bases. In DNA, the CDR3 is TGCGCCAGCAGCCAAGATGGGGGGGGGACCTACGAGCAGTACTTC. Its translation: CASSQDGGGTYEQYF.